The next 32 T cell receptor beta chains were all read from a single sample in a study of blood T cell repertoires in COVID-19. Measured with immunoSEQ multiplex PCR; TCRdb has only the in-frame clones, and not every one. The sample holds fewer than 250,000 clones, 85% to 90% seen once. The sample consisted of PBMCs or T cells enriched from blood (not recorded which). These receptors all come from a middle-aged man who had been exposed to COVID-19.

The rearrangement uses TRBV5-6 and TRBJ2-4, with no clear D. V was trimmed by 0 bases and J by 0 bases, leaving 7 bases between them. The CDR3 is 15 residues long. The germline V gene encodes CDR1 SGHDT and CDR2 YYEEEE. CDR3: CASSLAMLAKNIQYF. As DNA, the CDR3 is TGTGCCAGCAGCTTGGCCATGTTAGCCAAAAACATTCAGTACTTC.

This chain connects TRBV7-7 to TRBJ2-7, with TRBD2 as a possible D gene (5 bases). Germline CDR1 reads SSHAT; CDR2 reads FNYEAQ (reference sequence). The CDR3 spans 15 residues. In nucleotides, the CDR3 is TGTGCTAGCAGCCTCGCGAGCGAGGGCCCAGCCGAGCAGTACGTC. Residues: CASSLASEGPAEQYV.

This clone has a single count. CDR3: CASSLTGGISPLHF. CDR3 DNA: TGTGCCAGCAGCTTAACAGGGGGCATTTCACCCCTCCACTTT. This rearrangement joins TRBV7-9 to TRBJ1-6; 9 nucleotides match TRBD1. Trimming removed 2 bases from V and 9 bases from J; junction bases left unmatched: 2. The CDR3 has 14 amino acids. CDR1 and CDR2 (germline): SEHNR, FQNEAQ (reference sequence).

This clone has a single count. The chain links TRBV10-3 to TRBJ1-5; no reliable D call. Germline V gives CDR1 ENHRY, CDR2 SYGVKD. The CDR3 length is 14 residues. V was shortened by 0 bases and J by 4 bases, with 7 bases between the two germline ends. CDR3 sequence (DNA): TGTGCCATCAGTGAGTCGTCGGGTAATCAGCCCCAGCATTTT. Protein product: CAISESSGNQPQHF.

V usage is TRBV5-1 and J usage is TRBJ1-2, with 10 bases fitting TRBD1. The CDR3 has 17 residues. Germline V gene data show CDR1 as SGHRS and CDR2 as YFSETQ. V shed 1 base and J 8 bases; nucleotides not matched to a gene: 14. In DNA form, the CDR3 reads TGCGCCAGCAGCTTGAGGGACAGGGGAGCGAAGACGCGGGGCTACACCTTC. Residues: CASSLRDRGAKTRGYTF.

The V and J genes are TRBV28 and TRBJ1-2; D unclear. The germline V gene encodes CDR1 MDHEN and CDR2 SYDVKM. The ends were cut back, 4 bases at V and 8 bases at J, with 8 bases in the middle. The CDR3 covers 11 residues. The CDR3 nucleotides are TGTGCCAGCAGTTCCAGGTTGGGCTACACCTTC. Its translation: CASSSRLGYTF.

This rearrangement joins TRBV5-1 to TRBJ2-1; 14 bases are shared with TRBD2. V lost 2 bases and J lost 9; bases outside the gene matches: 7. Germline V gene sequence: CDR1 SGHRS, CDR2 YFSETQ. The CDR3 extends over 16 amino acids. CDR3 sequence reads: CASSLQTSGRGLEQFF. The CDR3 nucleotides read TGCGCCAGCAGCTTACAGACTAGCGGGAGGGGGCTTGAGCAGTTCTTC.

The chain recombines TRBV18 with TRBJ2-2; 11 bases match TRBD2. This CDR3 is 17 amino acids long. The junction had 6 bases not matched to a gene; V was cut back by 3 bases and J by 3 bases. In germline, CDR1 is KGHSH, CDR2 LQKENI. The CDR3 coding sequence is TGTGCCAGCTCACCCACTAGCGGGGGAATGTACACCGGGGAGCTGTTTTTT. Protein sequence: CASSPTSGGMYTGELFF.

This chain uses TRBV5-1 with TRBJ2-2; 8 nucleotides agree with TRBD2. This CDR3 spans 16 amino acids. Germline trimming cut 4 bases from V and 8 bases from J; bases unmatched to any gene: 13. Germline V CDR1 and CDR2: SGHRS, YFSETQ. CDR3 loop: CASSAAGGRNGGELFF. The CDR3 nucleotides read TGCGCCAGCAGCGCCGCGGGGGGCCGGAATGGTGGGGAGCTGTTTTTT.

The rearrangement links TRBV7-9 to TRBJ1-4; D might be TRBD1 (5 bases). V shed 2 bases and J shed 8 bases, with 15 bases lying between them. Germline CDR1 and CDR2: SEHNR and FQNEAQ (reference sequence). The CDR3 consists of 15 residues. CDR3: CASSLTNSRVEKLFF. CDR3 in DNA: TGTGCCAGCAGCTTAACTAATTCCAGGGTGGAAAAACTGTTTTTT.

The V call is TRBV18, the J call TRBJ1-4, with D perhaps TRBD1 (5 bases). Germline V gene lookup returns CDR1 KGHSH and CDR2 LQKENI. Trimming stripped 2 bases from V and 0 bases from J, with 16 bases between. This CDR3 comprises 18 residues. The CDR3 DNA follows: TGTGCCAGCTCACCAAGGCTAGTGGCAGGGCCAACTAATGAAAAACTGTTTTTT. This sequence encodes CASSPRLVAGPTNEKLFF.

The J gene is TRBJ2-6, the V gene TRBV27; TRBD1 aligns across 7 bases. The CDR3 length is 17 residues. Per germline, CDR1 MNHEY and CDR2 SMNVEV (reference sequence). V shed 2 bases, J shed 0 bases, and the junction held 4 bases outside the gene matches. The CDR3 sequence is CASSLGDRASGANVLTF. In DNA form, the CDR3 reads TGTGCCAGCAGTTTAGGAGACAGGGCCTCTGGGGCCAACGTCCTGACTTTC.

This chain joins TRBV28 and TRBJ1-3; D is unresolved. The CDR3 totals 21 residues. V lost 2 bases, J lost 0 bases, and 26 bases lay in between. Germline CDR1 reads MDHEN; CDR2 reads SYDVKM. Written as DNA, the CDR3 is TGTGCCAGCAGTTTAGACGGAGCTCTGGGTGTGATGGCCTCCTCTGGAAACACCATATATTTT. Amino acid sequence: CASSLDGALGVMASSGNTIYF.

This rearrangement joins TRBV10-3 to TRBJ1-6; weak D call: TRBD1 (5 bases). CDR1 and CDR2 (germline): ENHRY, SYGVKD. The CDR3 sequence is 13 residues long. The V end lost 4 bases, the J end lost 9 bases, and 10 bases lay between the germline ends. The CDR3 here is CAISAGGGSPLHF. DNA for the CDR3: TGTGCCATCAGTGCGGGGGGTGGTTCACCCCTCCACTTT.

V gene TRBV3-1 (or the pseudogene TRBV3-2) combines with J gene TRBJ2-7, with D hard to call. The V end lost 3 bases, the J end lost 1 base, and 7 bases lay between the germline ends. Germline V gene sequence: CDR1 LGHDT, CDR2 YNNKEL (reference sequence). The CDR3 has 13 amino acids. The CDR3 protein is CASSHRISYEQYF. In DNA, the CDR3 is TGTGCCAGCAGCCACAGGATTTCCTACGAGCAGTACTTC.

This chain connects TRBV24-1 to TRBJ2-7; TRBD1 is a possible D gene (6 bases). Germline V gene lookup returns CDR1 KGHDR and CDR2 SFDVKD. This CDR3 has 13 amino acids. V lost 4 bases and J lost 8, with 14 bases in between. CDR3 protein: CATSELDRSKQYV. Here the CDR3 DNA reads TGTGCCACCAGTGAGCTTGACAGGTCTAAGCAGTACGTC.

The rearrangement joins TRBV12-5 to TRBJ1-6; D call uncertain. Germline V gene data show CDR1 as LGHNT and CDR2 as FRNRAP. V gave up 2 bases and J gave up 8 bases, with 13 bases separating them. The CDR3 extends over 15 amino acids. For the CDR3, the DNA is TGTGCTAGTGGTTTGATTGGACTGGGATATTCACCCCTCCACTTT. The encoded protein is CASGLIGLGYSPLHF.

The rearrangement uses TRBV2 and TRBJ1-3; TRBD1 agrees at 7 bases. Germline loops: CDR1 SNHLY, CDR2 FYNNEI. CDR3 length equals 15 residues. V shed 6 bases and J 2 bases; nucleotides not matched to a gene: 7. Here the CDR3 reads CASSLDRAPGNTIYF. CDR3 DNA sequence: TGTGCCAGCAGCTTAGACAGGGCCCCTGGAAACACCATATATTTT. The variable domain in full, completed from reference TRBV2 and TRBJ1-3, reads EPEVTQTPSHQVTQMGQEVILRCVPISNHLYFYWYRQILGQKVEFLVSFYNNEISEKSEIFDDQFSVERPDGSNFTLKIRSTKLEDSAMYFCASSLDRAPGNTIYFGEGSWLTVV.

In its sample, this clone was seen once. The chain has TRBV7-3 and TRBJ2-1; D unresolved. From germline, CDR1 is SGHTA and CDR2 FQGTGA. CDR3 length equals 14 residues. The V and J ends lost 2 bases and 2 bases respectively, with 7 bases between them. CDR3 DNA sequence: TGTGCCAGCAGCTTAGGAACAGCCTACAATGAGCAGTTCTTC. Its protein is CASSLGTAYNEQFF.

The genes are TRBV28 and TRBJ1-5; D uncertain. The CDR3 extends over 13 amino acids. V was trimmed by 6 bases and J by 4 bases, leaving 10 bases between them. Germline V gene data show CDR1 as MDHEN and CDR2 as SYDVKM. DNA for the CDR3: TGTGCCAGCAGGGTGACAAGGAATCAGCCCCAGCATTTT. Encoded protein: CASRVTRNQPQHF.

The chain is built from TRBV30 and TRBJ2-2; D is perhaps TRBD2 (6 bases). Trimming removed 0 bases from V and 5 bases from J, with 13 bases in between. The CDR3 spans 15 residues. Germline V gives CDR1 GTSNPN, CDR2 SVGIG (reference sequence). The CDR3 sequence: CAWSVRELTTGELFF. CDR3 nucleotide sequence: TGTGCCTGGAGTGTTCGGGAGTTGACGACCGGGGAGCTGTTTTTT.

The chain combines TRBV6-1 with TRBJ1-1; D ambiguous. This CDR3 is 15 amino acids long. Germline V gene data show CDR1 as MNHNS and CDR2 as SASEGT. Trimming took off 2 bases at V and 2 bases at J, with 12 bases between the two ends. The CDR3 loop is CASSEFSQDNTEAFF. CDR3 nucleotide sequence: TGTGCCAGCAGTGAATTTTCACAAGATAACACTGAAGCTTTCTTT.

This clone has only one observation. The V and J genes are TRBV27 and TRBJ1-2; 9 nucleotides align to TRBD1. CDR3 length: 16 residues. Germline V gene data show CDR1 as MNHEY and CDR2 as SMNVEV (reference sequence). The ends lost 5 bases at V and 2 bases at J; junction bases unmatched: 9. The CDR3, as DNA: TGTGCCAGCAGTCGAGGGTCGGGACAGGGAAACTATGGCTACACCTTC. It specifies CASSRGSGQGNYGYTF.

CDR3 amino acids: CASSLGRLAGVWGTDTQYF. CDR3 bases: TGTGCCAGCAGCTTAGGCAGACTAGCGGGAGTCTGGGGCACAGATACGCAGTATTTT. The chain combines TRBV7-8 with TRBJ2-3; 12 nucleotides align to TRBD2. The CDR3 is made up of 19 amino acids. Germline CDR1 reads SGHVS; CDR2 reads FQNEAQ. V lost 1 base, J lost 1 base, and 9 bases stayed unmatched.

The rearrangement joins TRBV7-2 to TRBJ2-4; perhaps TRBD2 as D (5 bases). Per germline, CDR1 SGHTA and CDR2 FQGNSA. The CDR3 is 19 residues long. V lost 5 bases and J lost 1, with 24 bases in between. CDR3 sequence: CASSPSNRNSQRAKNIQYF. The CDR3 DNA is TGTGCCAGCAGCCCTTCCAATAGAAACTCCCAGCGGGCCAAAAACATTCAGTACTTC.

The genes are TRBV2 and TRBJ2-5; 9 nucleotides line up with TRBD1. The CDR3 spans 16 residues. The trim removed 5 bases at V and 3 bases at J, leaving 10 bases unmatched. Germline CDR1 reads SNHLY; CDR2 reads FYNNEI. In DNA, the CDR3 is TGTGCCAGCAGTCGGGACCCCGGGACAGGGAAAGAGACCCAGTACTTC. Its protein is CASSRDPGTGKETQYF.

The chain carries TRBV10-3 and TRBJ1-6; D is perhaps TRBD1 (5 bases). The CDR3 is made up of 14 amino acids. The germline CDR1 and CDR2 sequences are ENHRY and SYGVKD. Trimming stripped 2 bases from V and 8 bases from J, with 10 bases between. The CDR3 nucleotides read TGTGCCATCAGTGAGGGACAAGCCTATTCACCCCTCCACTTT. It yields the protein CAISEGQAYSPLHF.

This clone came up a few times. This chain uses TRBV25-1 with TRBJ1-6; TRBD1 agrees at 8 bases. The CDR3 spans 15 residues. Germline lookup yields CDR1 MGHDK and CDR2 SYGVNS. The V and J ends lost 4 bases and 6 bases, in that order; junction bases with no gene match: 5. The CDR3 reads CASSAPDRGNSPLHF. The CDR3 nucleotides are TGTGCCAGCAGTGCCCCCGACAGGGGTAATTCACCCCTCCACTTT.

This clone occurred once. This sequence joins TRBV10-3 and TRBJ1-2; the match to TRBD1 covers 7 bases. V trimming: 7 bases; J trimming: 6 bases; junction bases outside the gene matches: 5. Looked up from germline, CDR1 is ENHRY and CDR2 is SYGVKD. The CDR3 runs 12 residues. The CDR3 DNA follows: TGTGCCATCACCGGGACAGCGAATGGCTACACCTTC. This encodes CAITGTANGYTF.

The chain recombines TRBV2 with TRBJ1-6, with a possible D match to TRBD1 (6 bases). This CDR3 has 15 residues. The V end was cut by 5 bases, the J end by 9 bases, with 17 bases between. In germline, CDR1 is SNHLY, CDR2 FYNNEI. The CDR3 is CASSLPGTTTSPLHF. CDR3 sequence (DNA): TGTGCCAGCAGTTTACCCGGGACAACCACTTCACCCCTCCACTTT.

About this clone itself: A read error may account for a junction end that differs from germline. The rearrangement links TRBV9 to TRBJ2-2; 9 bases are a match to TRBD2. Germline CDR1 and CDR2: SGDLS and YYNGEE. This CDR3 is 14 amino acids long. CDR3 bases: TGTGCCAGTAGCGGGGGCGTAGGGACCGGGGAGCTGTTTTTT. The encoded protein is CASSGGVGTGELFF.

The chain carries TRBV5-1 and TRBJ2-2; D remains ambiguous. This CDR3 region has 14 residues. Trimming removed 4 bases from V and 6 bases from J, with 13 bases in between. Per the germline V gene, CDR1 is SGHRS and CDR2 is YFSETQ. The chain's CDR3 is CASSPQVSPGELFF. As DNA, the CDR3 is TGCGCCAGCAGCCCCCAGGTGTCCCCCGGGGAGCTGTTTTTT.